One and the same sample provided the 31 T cell receptor beta chains below, sequenced in a study of T cells in narcolepsy. Sequencing used immunoSEQ multiplex PCR; TCRdb keeps in-frame clones, though not all of them. Of 27,000 or so clones listed, approximately 80% are singletons. Material for sequencing was CD45RA- memory CD4+ T cells from PBMCs. Receptor source: a human donor with narcolepsy.

This clone has a handful of counts. The chain is built from TRBV5-1 and TRBJ1-6; 8 bases fit TRBD1. Germline assignment: CDR1 SGHRS and CDR2 YFSETQ. There are 16 residues in the CDR3. J was trimmed by 9 bases and V by 4 bases; bases with no gene match: 12. The chain's CDR3 is CASSPHDRGGLSPLHF. CDR3 nucleotide sequence: TGCGCCAGCAGCCCTCACGACAGGGGCGGCCTTTCACCCCTCCACTTT.

Here the CDR3 reads CASSPRGQAFGGTGELFF. The CDR3 DNA reads as TGTGCCAGCAGCCCCCGGGGACAGGCCTTTGGGGGGACCGGGGAGCTGTTTTTT. The chain has TRBV7-9 and TRBJ2-2; TRBD1 matches at 8 bases. The germline V gene has CDR1 SEHNR and CDR2 FQNEAQ (reference sequence). The CDR3 consists of 18 residues. V lost 5 bases to trimming and J lost 5 bases; unmatched junction nucleotides: 16.

This clone was observed once. The V gene is TRBV10-2, the J gene TRBJ2-5; weak D call: TRBD2 (6 bases). Trimming shortened V by 7 bases and J by 2 bases, and 38 bases separated the two germline ends. The CDR3 loop spans 22 amino acids. Per the germline V gene, CDR1 is WSHSY and CDR2 is SAAADI. CDR3 residues: CASIGKRGGLALIAGRQETQYF. CDR3 coding DNA: TGCGCCAGCATTGGGAAACGAGGTGGACTCGCCCTGATTGCAGGGAGGCAAGAGACCCAGTACTTC.

V gene TRBV27 combines with J gene TRBJ2-1; D is tentatively TRBD1 or TRBD2 (6 bases each). The ends were cut back, 5 bases at V and 8 bases at J, with 31 bases in the middle. The CDR3 totals 19 residues. Germline V gives CDR1 MNHEY, CDR2 SMNVEV (reference sequence). DNA for the CDR3: TGTGCCAGCAGTCTGAAAGGGCTGTCCCTACAAAGGGGGGCCTATGAGCAGTTCTTC. Its translation: CASSLKGLSLQRGAYEQFF.

V gene TRBV13 combines with J gene TRBJ2-7; D call uncertain. This CDR3 spans 11 amino acids. Per germline, CDR1 PRHDT and CDR2 FYEKMQ (reference sequence). V lost 6 bases and J lost 4, with 7 bases in between. The CDR3 loop reads CASRRIYEQYF. CDR3 coding DNA: TGTGCCAGCAGACGAATATACGAGCAGTACTTC.

The V and J genes are TRBV9 and TRBJ2-3; D tentatively reads TRBD1 or TRBD2 (5 bases each). Germline values: CDR1 SGDLS, CDR2 YYNGEE. The V end lost 0 bases, the J end lost 2 bases, and 10 bases lay between the germline ends. The CDR3 runs to 15 residues. CDR3 DNA: TGTGCCAGCAGCGTAGCTGGGGGTAACACAGATACGCAGTATTTT. It translates to CASSVAGGNTDTQYF.

The CDR3 loop is CASSQARGTNTGELFF. Here the CDR3 DNA reads TGTGCCAGCAGCCAAGCGCGGGGAACGAACACCGGGGAGCTGTTTTTT. The chain combines TRBV14 with TRBJ2-2; TRBD2 is a possible D gene (6 bases). In germline, CDR1 is SGHDN, CDR2 FVKESK. CDR3 length equals 16 residues. The V end was cut by 1 base, the J end by 0 bases, with 9 bases between. The full variable domain, rest sourced from reference TRBV14 and TRBJ2-2, is EAGVTQFPSHSVIEKGQTVTLRCDPISGHDNLYWYRRVMGKEIKFLLHFVKESKQDESGMPNNRFLAERTGGTYSTLKVQPAELEDSGVYFCASSQARGTNTGELFFGEGSRLTVL.

This clone was seen more than once but under ten times. The rearrangement joins TRBV6-5 to TRBJ2-7; 11 bases align to TRBD1. V trimming: 6 bases; J trimming: 3 bases; junction bases outside the gene matches: 4. The CDR3 sequence is 14 residues long. Looked up from germline, CDR1 is MNHEY and CDR2 is SVGAGI. The CDR3: CASRAGTGGYEQYF. CDR3 bases: TGTGCCAGCAGGGCCGGGACAGGGGGCTACGAGCAGTACTTC.

This clone has a handful of counts. The chain couples TRBV10-1 to TRBJ1-1, with D possibly being TRBD1 (6 bases). This CDR3 is built from 13 residues. Trimming shortened V by 6 bases and J by 0 bases, and 8 bases separated the two germline ends. Germline V gene data show CDR1 as WNHNN and CDR2 as SYGVQD (reference sequence). DNA of the CDR3: TGCGCCAGCAGCCAGGGGCTGAACACTGAAGCTTTCTTT. It translates to CASSQGLNTEAFF.

This clone turned up a few times. The gene calls are TRBV10-3 and TRBJ2-7; 7 positions agree with TRBD1. Per the germline V gene, CDR1 is ENHRY and CDR2 is SYGVKD. The ends lost 2 bases at V and 5 bases at J; junction bases unmatched: 9. This CDR3 has 15 residues. The CDR3 region is CAISEVITGANEQYF. Written as DNA, the CDR3 is TGTGCCATCAGTGAGGTAATCACAGGGGCCAACGAGCAGTACTTC.

About this clone: This sample also contains other DNA sequences that code for the same CDR3. The rearrangement links TRBV21-1 to TRBJ1-2; no DNA check was done on the table's D call, TRBD1. TRBV21-1 is a known pseudogene. The CDR3 contains 16 residues. The CDR3 DNA is TGTGCCAGCAGCATTAGGGGCCCACTTACTAACTATGGCTACACATTC. It yields the protein CASSIRGPLTNYGYTF.

This clone was seen once. The chain uses TRBV4-1 and TRBJ1-2; TRBD1 aligns across 10 bases. V trimming: 0 bases; J trimming: 2 bases; junction bases outside the gene matches: 12. This CDR3 has 19 amino acids. The germline V gene has CDR1 MGHRA and CDR2 YSYEKL. Here the CDR3 DNA reads TGCGCCAGCAGCCAAGATTGGGGGGACAGGGGCCTTGTAAACTATGGCTACACCTTC. The encoded protein is CASSQDWGDRGLVNYGYTF.

The V and J genes are TRBV5-1 and TRBJ2-1, with TRBD2 matching over 10 bases. This CDR3 is 15 amino acids long. Germline loops: CDR1 SGHRS, CDR2 YFSETQ. V gave up 2 bases and J gave up 7 bases; unmatched junction bases: 6. This CDR3 is CASSFLAGAENEQFF. The DNA of the CDR3 is TGCGCCAGCAGCTTTCTAGCGGGGGCGGAAAATGAGCAGTTCTTC.

The chain links TRBV6-1 to TRBJ1-3; 7 bases are shared with TRBD1. Germline CDR1 is MNHNS and CDR2 is SASEGT. This CDR3 spans 15 amino acids. Unmatched junction bases numbered 9, after V lost 8 bases and J lost 2 bases. The CDR3 DNA sequence: TGTGCCAGCCTCACCATAACAGGGGCTGGAAACACCATATATTTT. Protein product: CASLTITGAGNTIYF.

This clone was observed a handful of times. The J gene is TRBJ2-1, the V gene TRBV29-1; D remains unclear. Trimming left V 5 bases short and J 5 bases short, with 16 bases between. The CDR3 runs to 14 residues. The germline gives CDR1 SQVTM, CDR2 ANQGSEA. DNA of the CDR3: TGCAGCGTTCGGACCTCCCGTAAACACAATGAGCAGTTCTTC. It codes for CSVRTSRKHNEQFF.

This chain connects TRBV9 to TRBJ2-1; D remains ambiguous. The germline V gene encodes CDR1 SGDLS and CDR2 YYNGEE. Trimming took 0 bases from V and 0 from J, leaving 7 bases between them. The CDR3 sequence is 15 residues long. CDR3 DNA: TGTGCCAGCAGCGTAGGCGTGAGCTCCTACAATGAGCAGTTCTTC. Translation gives CASSVGVSSYNEQFF.

The chain recombines TRBV7-9 with TRBJ1-2; no definite D call. CDR1 is SEHNR, CDR2 FQNEAQ, per germline (reference sequence). The CDR3 is made up of 12 amino acids. The germline V and J ends were trimmed by 1 base and 8 bases, with 8 bases remaining between them. CDR3 residues: CASSLEQRGYTF. Written as DNA, the CDR3 is TGTGCCAGCAGCTTAGAGCAGCGGGGCTACACCTTC.

The chain joins TRBV7-3 to TRBJ2-3; 11 bases fit TRBD2. Trimming at V came to 4 bases and at J to 11 bases, leaving 14 bases not matched to a gene. The CDR3 has 16 residues. The V gene's germline CDR1 is SGHTA and CDR2 FQGTGA. The CDR3 sequence is CASSSASGGRALRQYF. The CDR3 region has the DNA TGTGCCAGCAGCTCCGCTAGCGGGGGGCGGGCACTTAGGCAGTATTTT.

This rearrangement joins TRBV21-1 to TRBJ2-1; TRBD1, the table's D call, was not compared with the DNA. TRBV21-1 is tagged as a pseudogene. The CDR3 length is 18 residues. CDR3 bases: TGTGCCAGCAGCAAACTTTGGGAGCCGGGACAGGGGTACAATGAGCAGTTCTTC. Translation: CASSKLWEPGQGYNEQFF.

The chain uses TRBV19 and TRBJ1-5; tentatively, D is TRBD1 (5 bases). The V gene lost 5 bases and the J gene lost 6 bases, with 14 bases spanning the gap. The germline CDR1 and CDR2 sequences are LNHDA and SQIVND (reference sequence). This CDR3 is 14 amino acids long. For the CDR3, the DNA is TGTGCCAGTAGTCAGCAGGGATTCGGTCAGCCCCAGCATTTT. Its translation: CASSQQGFGQPQHF.

This chain links TRBV11-3 with TRBJ1-3; D call uncertain. The CDR3 runs 11 residues. Trimming took off 4 bases at V and 8 bases at J, with 6 bases between the two ends. Germline CDR1 and CDR2: SGHNT and YENEEA. This chain's CDR3 is CASSSSDTIYF. CDR3 DNA: TGTGCCAGCAGCTCCTCGGACACCATATATTTT.

The rearrangement links TRBV12-5 to TRBJ1-2; D call uncertain. Germline CDR1 reads LGHNT; CDR2 reads FRNRAP. This CDR3 has 19 amino acids. V was shortened by 0 bases and J by 3 bases, with 23 bases between the two germline ends. CDR3 protein: CASGLVLGRAPTTDYGYTF. The DNA for the CDR3 is TGTGCTAGTGGTTTGGTACTGGGTAGGGCGCCTACGACCGACTATGGCTACACCTTC.

The chain joins TRBV5-1 to TRBJ1-3; D uncertain. The germline V gene has CDR1 SGHRS and CDR2 YFSETQ. The V end lost 5 bases, the J end lost 4 bases, and 10 bases lay between the germline ends. The CDR3 totals 13 residues. CDR3 sequence: CASSLDWGNTIYF. CDR3 DNA sequence: TGCGCCAGCAGTCTAGACTGGGGAAACACCATATATTTT. The full variable domain, rest sourced from reference TRBV5-1 and TRBJ1-3, is KAGVTQTPRYLIKTRGQQVTLSCSPISGHRSVSWYQQTPGQGLQFLFEYFSETQRNKGNFPGRFSGRQFSNSRSEMNVSTLELGDSALYLCASSLDWGNTIYFGEGSWLTVV.

V usage is TRBV5-4 and J usage is TRBJ2-7; 7 nucleotides match TRBD1. CDR3 size: 16 residues. The V gene end was trimmed by 4 bases and the J gene end by 3 bases; junction bases not matched to a gene: 13. Germline CDR1 reads SGHNT; CDR2 reads YYREEE (reference sequence). CDR3 amino acids: CASSQDSGTANYEQYF. The CDR3, as DNA: TGTGCCAGCAGCCAAGATTCGGGGACAGCGAACTACGAGCAGTACTTC.

The chain has TRBV2 and TRBJ2-7; the match to TRBD2 covers 7 bases. CDR3 length: 13 residues. V shed 4 bases, J shed 1 base, and the junction held 1 base outside the gene matches. Germline CDR1 is SNHLY and CDR2 is FYNNEI. The CDR3 nucleotides read TGTGCCAGCAGTGTCGGGGGGTCCTACGAGCAGTACTTC. It codes for CASSVGGSYEQYF.

J is TRBJ2-1 and V is TRBV19; D is unresolved. V lost 11 bases to trimming and J lost 0 bases, with 11 bases between them. Germline V CDR1 and CDR2: LNHDA, SQIVND (reference sequence). The CDR3 contains 13 residues. The CDR3 is CAPPLGSYNEQFF. The CDR3 bases are TGTGCCCCCCCTCTGGGCTCCTACAATGAGCAGTTCTTC. The complete variable domain, with remaining parts taken from reference TRBV19 and TRBJ2-1, reads DGGITQSPKYLFRKEGQNVTLSCEQNLNHDAMYWYRQDPGQGLRLIYYSQIVNDFQKGDIAEGYSVSREKKESFPLTVTSAQKNPTAFYLCAPPLGSYNEQFFGPGTRLTVL.

The chain carries TRBV19 and TRBJ1-5; TRBD1 matches at 7 bases. V dropped 10 bases and J dropped 7; count of bases not matched to a gene: 10. In germline, CDR1 is LNHDA, CDR2 SQIVND (reference sequence). CDR3 length: 13 residues. CDR3 sequence: CATLRGLGQPQHF. For the CDR3, the DNA is TGTGCCACCCTCAGGGGGTTAGGGCAGCCCCAGCATTTT.

The rearrangement uses TRBV6-5 and TRBJ1-1, with D possibly TRBD1 on 6 matching bases. The ends were cut back, 11 bases at V and 1 base at J, with 17 bases in the middle. The CDR3 extends over 14 amino acids. From germline, CDR1 is MNHEY and CDR2 SVGAGI. This chain's CDR3 is CASANGQRNTEAFF. The CDR3 DNA follows: TGTGCCTCAGCGAACGGACAGAGGAACACTGAAGCTTTCTTT.

The chain joins TRBV4-1 to TRBJ2-1; D ambiguous. The CDR3 contains 12 residues. Germline V CDR1 and CDR2: MGHRA, YSYEKL. V gave up 0 bases and J gave up 12 bases, with 9 bases separating them. The DNA of the CDR3 is TGCGCCAGCAGCCAAGATGGGTTTTTGCAGTTCTTC. Encoded protein: CASSQDGFLQFF.

This clone has more than one count but fewer than ten. The rearrangement links TRBV19 to TRBJ2-2; no reliable D call. This CDR3 is 14 amino acids long. Deletions cut 3 bases from V and 2 bases from J, with 7 bases between. Germline V gene lookup returns CDR1 LNHDA and CDR2 SQIVND (reference sequence). The CDR3 sequence is CASSMGYNTGELFF. The DNA for the CDR3 is TGTGCCAGTAGTATGGGGTACAACACCGGGGAGCTGTTTTTT. Full variable domain (missing parts from reference TRBV19 and TRBJ2-2): DGGITQSPKYLFRKEGQNVTLSCEQNLNHDAMYWYRQDPGQGLRLIYYSQIVNDFQKGDIAEGYSVSREKKESFPLTVTSAQKNPTAFYLCASSMGYNTGELFFGEGSRLTVL.

This chain connects TRBV7-2 to TRBJ1-5; D is perhaps TRBD1 (6 bases). The V gene lost 5 bases and the J gene lost 4 bases, with 12 bases spanning the gap. CDR3 length: 14 residues. The germline gives CDR1 SGHTA, CDR2 FQGNSA. CDR3 nucleotide sequence: TGTGCCAGCAGCCCCGGAGGGGGGAATCAGCCCCAGCATTTT. It specifies CASSPGGGNQPQHF.